This TCR beta chain is drawn from a study of cytomegalovirus exposure and HLA in healthy donors. About the research overall: Unique TCRs numbering around 85 million, obtained from HLA-typed donors, made up an early data release. Study results and caveats: Differences between HLA loci emerged in a later analysis of TCR association rates, with DRB1 most and HLA-C fewest. High specificity and sensitivity for cytomegalovirus status were reported for the classifier. 87-base-pair reads could not separate some V segments, including TRBV6-2 and TRBV6-3.

The germline V and J ends were trimmed by 2 bases and 6 bases, with 8 bases remaining between them. The CDR3 sequence is 13 residues long. CDR1 is SGDLS and CDR2 is YYNGEE in the germline V gene. PCR involved 60 Vbeta and 13 Jbeta primers. The assay was immunoSEQ multiplex PCR, and TCRdb's table has in-frame clones only and misses some. The sample has some 130,000 clones; 65% to 90% are singletons. This clone has just one count. Its specificity is unknown. The chain combines TRBV9 with TRBJ2-2; no firm D call. What was sequenced was PBMCs. This TCR was recovered from a male donor in good health and CMV-seropositive. The chain's CDR3 is CASSVDDSGELFF. The CDR3 DNA sequence: TGTGCCAGCAGCGTGGATGACTCCGGGGAGCTGTTTTTT. The full variable domain, in which reference TRBV9 and TRBJ2-2 provide the parts outside the CDR3, is DSGVTQTPKHLITATGQRVTLRCSPRSGDLSVYWYQQSLDQGLQFLIQYYNGEERAKGNILERFSAQQFPDLHSELNLSSLELGDSALYFCASSVDDSGELFFGEGSRLTVL.